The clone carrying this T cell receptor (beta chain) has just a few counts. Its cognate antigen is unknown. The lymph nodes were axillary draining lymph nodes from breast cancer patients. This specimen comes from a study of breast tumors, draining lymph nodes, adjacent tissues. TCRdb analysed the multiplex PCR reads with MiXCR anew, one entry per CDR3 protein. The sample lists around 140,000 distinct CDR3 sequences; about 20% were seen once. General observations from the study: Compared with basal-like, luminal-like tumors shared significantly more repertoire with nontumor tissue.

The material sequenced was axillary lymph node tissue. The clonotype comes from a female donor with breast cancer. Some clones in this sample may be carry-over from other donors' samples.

CDR3: CASRRDRGWLDEQYF. The DNA for the CDR3 is TGTGCCAGCAGACGGGACAGGGGATGGTTAGACGAGCAGTACTTC. The chain has TRBV28 and TRBJ2-7, with TRBD1 matching 10 bases. J was trimmed by 5 bases and V by 6 bases; bases with no gene match: 10. Germline V gene sequence: CDR1 MDHEN, CDR2 SYDVKM. The CDR3 is 15 amino acids.